Listed below are T cell receptor beta chains from one sample, sequenced in a study of cytotoxic CD8 clonotypes in ibrutinib-treated CLL. Sequencing was performed with immunoSEQ multiplex PCR; in TCRdb, only in-frame clones are kept and a portion is missing. The sample has approximately 320,000 clones, under 70% seen once. The material sequenced was PBMCs, taken after 36 months of ibrutinib treatment. The receptor set was obtained from a human donor with chronic lymphocytic leukemia. The CDR3 runs from the conserved cysteine through the conserved F or W. The D gene is left open where the match is weak. Expanded clones are given a class, and other clones once, few, many or no size at all.

TRBD2 | TRBJ2-3 | TRBV19 | . | CASSSVAGGTDTQYF | TGTGCCAGTAGTAGCGTAGCGGGAGGGACAGATACGCAGTATTTT
. | TRBJ2-7 | TRBV9 | . | CASSVGVGTGSSYEQYF | TGTGCCAGCAGCGTAGGGGTTGGGACTGGAAGCTCCTACGAGCAGTACTTC
TRBD1 | TRBJ2-7 | TRBV6-1 | . | CASSEFGTGRDEQYF | TGTGCCAGCAGTGAATTCGGGACAGGGCGCGACGAGCAGTACTTC
. | TRBJ2-1 | TRBV21-1 | . | CASLSGRLRDEQFF | TGTGCCAGTCTTAGCGGGAGGCTCAGGGATGAGCAGTTCTTC
. | TRBJ2-5 | TRBV29-1 | . | CSVLNVETQYF | TGCAGCGTTTTAAATGTCGAGACCCAGTACTTC
TRBD2 | TRBJ2-1 | TRBV29-1 | few | CSVGVSGRAYNEQFF | TGCAGCGTTGGGGTTAGCGGGAGGGCCTACAATGAGCAGTTCTTC
. | TRBJ2-3 | TRBV9 | . | CASSVTAGLRDTQYF | TGTGCCAGCAGCGTAACGGCGGGCCTCCGGGATACGCAGTATTTT
. | TRBJ2-5 | TRBV5-1 | . | CASSWVGLQETQYF | TGCGCCAGCAGCTGGGTGGGACTCCAAGAGACCCAGTACTTC
. | TRBJ1-2 | TRBV15 | . | CATSRGQERGYTF | TGTGCCACCAGCAGAGGTCAGGAGAGGGGCTACACCTTC
. | TRBJ2-5 | TRBV9 | . | CASSVAVWEETQYF | TGTGCCAGCAGCGTAGCGGTTTGGGAGGAGACCCAGTACTTC
TRBD2 | TRBJ2-1 | TRBV4-3 | . | CASSQEGLAYNEQFF | TGCGCCAGCAGCCAAGAGGGACTAGCCTACAATGAGCAGTTCTTC
. | TRBJ1-2 | TRBV7-9 | few | CASSLYSYYGYTF | TGTGCCAGCAGCTTATACAGCTACTATGGCTACACCTTC
TRBD1 | TRBJ2-7 | TRBV7-2 | . | CASSLAGQGVPFYEQYF | TGTGCCAGCAGCTTAGCGGGACAGGGGGTCCCCTTCTACGAGCAGTACTTC
TRBD1 | TRBJ1-2 | TRBV28 | . | CASGLDRGYGYTF | TGTGCCAGCGGTCTAGACAGGGGCTATGGCTACACCTTC
. | TRBJ1-2 | TRBV5-4 | few | CASSPDGGLGYTF | TGTGCCAGCAGCCCGGATGGGGGCCTTGGCTACACCTTC
. | TRBJ1-6 | TRBV5-1 | few | CASSLTVRDIGLLSLHF | TGCGCCAGCAGCTTGACAGTCCGGGACATCGGCTTGTTATCCCTCCACTTT
TRBD1 | TRBJ1-6 | TRBV6-5 | . | CASRTGGSPLHF | TGTGCCAGCCGTACAGGGGGCTCACCCCTCCACTTT
TRBD2 | TRBJ2-5 | TRBV7-3 | once | CASSLLGLAGEETQYF | TGTGCCAGCAGCTTATTAGGCTTAGCGGGCGAAGAGACCCAGTACTTC
. | TRBJ2-1 | TRBV15 | . | CATSRVRVGREQFF | TGTGCCACCAGCAGAGTCAGGGTAGGGCGGGAGCAGTTCTTC
. | TRBJ2-3 | TRBV7-2 | . | CASSRQRSADTQYF | TGTGCCAGCAGCCGACAGAGGAGTGCAGATACGCAGTATTTT
TRBD2 | TRBJ2-3 | TRBV7-3 | . | CASSLAGGTTDTQYF | TGTGCCAGCAGCCTAGCGGGAGGGACCACAGATACGCAGTATTTT
. | TRBJ1-1 | TRBV9 | . | CASSVAGTHRPTEAFF | TGTGCCAGCAGCGTTGCCGGGACACACCGCCCCACTGAAGCTTTCTTT
. | TRBJ2-2 | TRBV4-1 | . | CASSQASGTATSEGTGELFF | TGCGCCAGCAGCCAAGCGAGCGGGACAGCTACATCCGAGGGCACCGGGGAGCTGTTTTTT
. | TRBJ2-7 | TRBV7-6 | once | CASRATGRGTSYEQYF | TGTGCCAGCAGGGCTACAGGGCGCGGGACCTCCTACGAGCAGTACTTC
TRBD2 | TRBJ2-7 | TRBV7-8 | . | CASSVTSGAYEQYF | TGTGCCAGCAGCGTTACTAGCGGCGCCTACGAGCAGTACTTC
. | TRBJ2-7 | TRBV10-3 | . | CAIINHYTYEQYF | TGTGCCATCATCAACCACTACACCTACGAGCAGTACTTC
TRBD1 | TRBJ2-7 | TRBV10-3 | once | CAIRGTGTGGFYEQYF | TGTGCCATCAGGGGAACCGGGACAGGGGGATTCTACGAGCAGTACTTC
. | TRBJ2-7 | TRBV5-4 | . | CASSLAASYEQYF | TGTGCCAGCAGCTTAGCCGCTTCCTACGAGCAGTACTTC
TRBD2 | TRBJ2-7 | TRBV27 | . | CASSFPSGITYEQYF | TGTGCCAGCAGTTTCCCCAGCGGGATTACCTACGAGCAGTACTTC
. | TRBJ2-4 | TRBV27 | . | CASTPGVGKNIQYF | TGTGCCAGCACCCCCGGGGTGGGCAAAAACATTCAGTACTTC
. | TRBJ1-4 | TRBV4-1 | . | CASSQGWTNEKLFF | TGCGCCAGCAGCCAGGGATGGACTAATGAAAAACTGTTTTTT
. | TRBJ1-3 | TRBV27 | few | CASSPTANSGNTIYF | TGTGCCAGCAGTCCCACAGCTAACTCTGGAAACACCATATATTTT
TRBD1 | TRBJ1-6 | TRBV5-6 | . | CASGQGASPLHF | TGTGCCAGCGGGCAGGGGGCTTCACCCCTCCACTTT
TRBD2 | TRBJ2-1 | TRBV2 | . | CASSARLAWDEQFF | TGTGCCAGCAGTGCGCGACTAGCGTGGGATGAGCAGTTCTTC
. | TRBJ2-7 | TRBV6-5 | . | CASKQAYEQYF | TGTGCCAGCAAACAGGCCTACGAGCAGTACTTC
TRBD2 | TRBJ2-1 | TRBV12-5 | few | CASGWATLAGQYEQFF | TGTGCTAGTGGTTGGGCAACACTAGCGGGACAGTATGAGCAGTTCTTC
. | TRBJ2-5 | TRBV7-9 | . | CASSLARGRAGQETQYF | TGTGCCAGCAGCTTAGCGAGGGGAAGGGCAGGCCAAGAGACCCAGTACTTC
TRBD2 | TRBJ2-1 | TRBV27 | . | CASKGLAGARSGNEQFF | TGTGCCAGCAAGGGACTAGCGGGTGCGAGAAGTGGCAATGAGCAGTTCTTC
. | TRBJ2-3 | TRBV7-6 | . | CASSDRGDTQYF | TGTGCCAGCAGCGATCGAGGGGATACGCAGTATTTT
. | TRBJ2-7 | TRBV27 | . | CASSFSFGHFFNEQYF | TGTGCCAGCAGTTTTAGTTTTGGACATTTTTTCAACGAGCAGTACTTC
TRBD2 | TRBJ2-3 | TRBV27 | . | CASSKLAGRNTDTQYF | TGTGCCAGCAGTAAACTAGCGGGAAGGAACACAGATACGCAGTATTTT
. | TRBJ2-1 | TRBV10-3 | . | CAISDGSSYNEQFF | TGTGCCATCAGTGACGGGAGCTCCTACAATGAGCAGTTCTTC
TRBD2 | TRBJ2-7 | TRBV27 | . | CASSFGGGSYEQYF | TGTGCCAGCAGTTTCGGGGGGGGCTCCTACGAGCAGTACTTC
. | TRBJ1-6 | TRBV5-4 | once | CASSFQMRVINSPLHF | TGTGCCAGCAGTTTCCAGATGAGGGTTATCAATTCACCCCTCCACTTT
TRBD1 | TRBJ2-7 | TRBV2 | . | CASRATGVYEQYF | TGTGCCAGCAGAGCAACAGGGGTCTACGAGCAGTACTTC
. | TRBJ2-7 | TRBV28 | . | CASRINDLYEQYF | TGTGCCAGCAGGATCAACGATCTTTACGAGCAGTACTTC
. | TRBJ2-5 | TRBV27 | . | CASSSGETQYF | TGTGCCAGCAGTTCGGGGGAGACCCAGTACTTC
TRBD2 | TRBJ2-1 | TRBV9 | . | CASSVGLAQTNEQFF | TGTGCCAGCAGCGTGGGACTAGCTCAGACCAATGAGCAGTTCTTC
. | TRBJ1-1 | TRBV11-2 | . | CASSLDESELNTEAFF | TGTGCCAGCAGCTTAGATGAATCGGAATTGAACACTGAAGCTTTCTTT
TRBD2 | TRBJ2-1 | TRBV7-2 | . | CASSRGLAGDRSFF | TGTGCCAGCAGCCGTGGACTAGCGGGGGACCGTTCTTTCTTC
TRBD2 | TRBJ2-5 | TRBV11-2 | . | CASSLEGLGGETQYF | TGTGCCAGCAGCTTAGAGGGACTAGGAGGAGAGACCCAGTACTTC
TRBD2 | TRBJ2-5 | TRBV18 | . | CASSPLGGTQETQYF | TGTGCCAGCTCACCCCTGGGAGGGACTCAAGAGACCCAGTACTTC
. | TRBJ2-7 | TRBV6-5 | once | CASSSPGRSKYEQYF | TGTGCCAGCAGTTCCCCTGGGCGAAGTAAGTACGAGCAGTACTTC